The subject of this entry is one T cell receptor beta chain. The sample holds many counts of this clonotype. The clone's antigen remains unknown. No clone much larger than this one lies a single base away; base qualities are absent. The data belong to a study of CD8 T cells in ankylosing spondylitis (dated by TCRdb to the late 2010s). A note on the overall study: T cell receptor beta repertoires were profiled in healthy donors and ankylosing spondylitis patients so that disease-linked TCR variants could be found. The full study cohort was made up of about 24 ankylosing spondylitis patients and approximately 100 healthy donors. Peripheral blood samples were taken, and synovial fluid was additionally collected from ankylosing spondylitis patients. Findings and caveats that apply to the study as a whole: The disease-linked clones showed a CD8+ phenotype and occurred at relatively low frequencies in peripheral blood. Significant enrichment of the disease-linked clones was reported in matched synovial fluid samples from ankylosing spondylitis patients. Some motif variants had previously been reported in the synovial fluid and blood of reactive arthritis patients, which suggests shared mechanisms of disease initiation. A TCR beta motif of seven or eight highly homologous amino acid variants appeared characteristic of blood from ankylosing spondylitis patients.

The reads were generated on an Illumina HiSeq 2500. TCR beta libraries were prepared by quantitative 5'-RACE with molecular barcodes. Turning to the authors' computational methods: A new computational method, built on a probabilistic model of VDJ rearrangement, was used to identify disease-linked TCR variants. In-frame beta chains were kept once TCRdb had trimmed the public reads at Q25 with fastp and called clones with MiXCR. For every CDR3 protein sequence, its rows merge into one entry that carries the most common genes and DNA. The V and J calls and clone size are TCRdb's, not the authors'. The sample table lists roughly 700,000 distinct CDR3 sequences, around a fifth of them with a count of one. The ten largest clonotypes hold under 20% of the sample. Looking up the germline V gene yields CDR1 MNHEY and CDR2 SVGEGT. CDR3 length: 11 amino acids, cysteine to phenylalanine. Just CDR3 DNA is preserved here, 33 bases in frame from base 1. At the junction V is shortened by 5 bases and J by 5 bases, with 6 bases in between.

The receptor was derived from a male donor with ankylosing spondylitis. The sample comprised blood, either unsorted or a sorted T cell fraction (not recorded which). The rearranged chain carries TRBV6-2 or TRBV6-3 and TRBJ2-5; too little of a D gene remains to name it. The sequence in DNA is TGTGCCAGCAGTCGGCGGGAGACCCAGTACTTC. This yields the protein CASSRRETQYF.